These T cell receptor beta chains were read from a single sample in a study of CD8+ T cells in alopecia areata. Data came from immunoSEQ multiplex PCR; TCRdb stores just in-frame clones and leaves some out. The sample carries about 130,000 clones, approximately 49% recorded once. Specimen: CD8+ T cells sorted from blood, collected at week 0. These receptor sequences come from a human donor with alopecia areata. CDR3s include the opening cysteine and the closing phenylalanine or tryptophan. The order of the fields is clone size, CDR3 length, V gene, CDR3 protein. Clone size is shown for a subset of rows, as once, few, many or a class of expanded clone.

. | 15 | TRBV13 | CASSGPLGGRNEQFF
. | 14 | TRBV7-3 | CASSSGGALETQYF
. | 14 | TRBV2 | CASSAGDNTDTQYF
. | 14 | TRBV27 | CASRPYHDTGELFF
. | 14 | TRBV5-6 | CASSLEDISYEQYF
. | 16 | TRBV30 | CAWSHERTVANYGYTF
. | 15 | TRBV4-1 | CASSQIGTYDYEQYF
. | 13 | TRBV15 | CATSRGTGYGYTF
few | 15 | TRBV27 | CASSLPSGPHTEAFF
. | 14 | TRBV27 | CASSLRGPGYEQYF
. | 16 | TRBV29-1 | CSVRRVGHDRDYGYTF